Shown below are 21 T cell receptor beta chains from a single sample sequenced in a study of low-dose radiotherapy and immunotherapy resistance in tumors. Regarding time point: after trial treatment. As for treatment: LDRT plus nivolumab, ipilimumab, low-dose cyclophosphamide and aspirin (RACIN trial). TRAV and TRBV primers primed cDNA for both TCRalpha and TCRbeta. Over around 19 PCR cycles, TCRs were amplified from a constant-region primer and V-primer adapter. From the reads, TCRdb called clonotypes with MiXCR, one entry per CDR3 protein. Counted here are roughly 100,000 distinct CDR3 sequences, less than 25% occurring once; the ten biggest clones make up about 4%. Sequences were derived from PBMCs, sampled after low-dose radiotherapy plus immunotherapy. The receptors stem from a male donor with prostate cancer.

This clonotype was seen many times. CDR3 amino acids: CSARPRTSWETQYF. DNA of the CDR3: TGCAGTGCTCGCCCCAGGACTAGTTGGGAGACCCAGTACTTC. The J gene is TRBJ2-5, the V gene TRBV20-1; 7 bases fit TRBD2. Germline values: CDR1 DFQATT, CDR2 SNEGSKA (reference sequence). CDR3 length: 14 amino acids. The V gene end was trimmed by 5 bases and the J gene end by 5 bases; junction bases not matched to a gene: 11.

This clonotype was seen ten or more times. The chain employs TRBV7-9 and TRBJ2-5; 7 nucleotides match TRBD1. Germline V gene data show CDR1 as SEHNR and CDR2 as FQNEAQ (reference sequence). V was pared by 4 bases and J by 0 bases, with 5 bases of the junction left unmatched. CDR3 length equals 15 residues. As DNA, the CDR3 is TGTGCCAGCAGCTCTCGGGACAGCTACCAAGAGACCCAGTACTTC. The encoded protein is CASSSRDSYQETQYF.

Comment on this clonotype: A far larger clone lies a single base away; this is likely a read error. V usage is TRBV5-3 and J usage is TRBJ2-2, with D unclear. TRBV5-3 is labeled an ORF, and its function is uncertain. There are 16 residues in the CDR3. The CDR3 DNA is TGTACCAGCAGCTTGGGTCCGGCGGCGAACACCGGGGAGCTGTTTTTT. It yields the protein CTSSLGPAANTGELFF.

The CDR3: CATSREAGAVGNQPQHF. The CDR3 DNA is TGTGCCACCAGCAGAGAAGCTGGGGCAGTAGGCAATCAGCCCCAGCATTTT. The V call is TRBV15, the J call TRBJ1-5; D might be TRBD1 (5 bases). Germline V gene sequence: CDR1 LNHNV, CDR2 YYDKDF (reference sequence). Trimming left V 0 bases short and J 2 bases short, with 14 bases between. CDR3 length: 17 residues.

This clonotype has ten or more counts. This rearrangement joins TRBV5-1 to TRBJ1-2; TRBD1 is a possible D gene (5 bases). CDR3 length equals 14 residues. Germline V lookup: CDR1 SGHRS, CDR2 YFSETQ. Trimming pared 0 bases from V and 8 bases from J, leaving 14 bases between. The CDR3 DNA follows: TGCGCCAGCAGCTTGGGGGCAGGGCAGGAGGGCTACACCTTC. Translation: CASSLGAGQEGYTF.

Of note for this clonotype: A far larger clone is only one base removed, so a read error is likely. This sequence joins TRBV5-1 and TRBJ2-7; TRBD1 matches at 9 bases. With V trimmed by 4 bases and J by 7 bases, 12 bases remained unmatched. Germline assignment: CDR1 SGHRS and CDR2 YFSETQ. The CDR3 is made up of 15 amino acids. The CDR3 reads CASSPGTGSYNEQYF. CDR3 sequence (DNA): TGCGCCAGCAGCCCGGGGACAGGGAGCTACAATGAGCAGTACTTC.

This clonotype came up many times. V gene TRBV4-1 combines with J gene TRBJ2-2; D is possibly TRBD1 or TRBD2 (5 bases each). The CDR3 runs 15 residues. Trimming left V 1 base short and J 6 bases short, with 12 bases between. Germline lookup yields CDR1 MGHRA and CDR2 YSYEKL. CDR3 in DNA: TGCGCCAGCAGCCAAGTTCGGGGCGCCCCCGGGGAGCTGTTTTTT. Residues: CASSQVRGAPGELFF.

This clonotype was seen ten or more times. The chain uses TRBV20-1 and TRBJ2-4; no reliable D call. The V end lost 6 bases, the J end lost 0 bases, and 9 bases lay between the germline ends. The CDR3 contains 13 residues. Germline CDR1 is DFQATT and CDR2 is SNEGSKA (reference sequence). The CDR3 reads CSAPTVAKNIQYF. The CDR3 DNA follows: TGCAGTGCGCCGACCGTAGCCAAAAACATTCAGTACTTC.

In its sample, this clonotype was seen many times. The genes are TRBV7-2 and TRBJ1-3, with a tentative D call TRBD1 (5 bases). The CDR3 contains 15 residues. V was cut by 1 base and J by 0 bases, with 7 bases left in between. Germline values: CDR1 SGHTA, CDR2 FQGNSA. The CDR3 DNA reads TGTGCCAGCAGCTTAGGTAGGGGCTCTGGAAACACCATATATTTT. Its protein product is CASSLGRGSGNTIYF.

This clonotype was picked up many times. This sequence joins TRBV5-4 and TRBJ2-5, with TRBD1 as a possible D gene (5 bases). Trimming took 0 bases from V and 3 from J, leaving 12 bases between them. Germline CDR1 and CDR2: SGHNT and YYREEE (reference sequence). The CDR3 extends over 15 amino acids. CDR3 amino acids: CASSLVGRTKETQYF. DNA for the CDR3: TGTGCCAGCAGCTTGGTGGGCAGGACAAAAGAGACCCAGTACTTC.

This clonotype was found many times. This chain connects TRBV24-1 to TRBJ2-7; D gene ambiguous. The length of the CDR3 is 9 residues. Germline lookup yields CDR1 KGHDR and CDR2 SFDVKD. Trimming cost V 11 bases and J 7 bases, with 8 bases left between them. The CDR3 reads CANPWEQYF. Here the CDR3 DNA reads TGTGCCAACCCCTGGGAGCAGTACTTC.

This clonotype occurred many times. V gene TRBV9 combines with J gene TRBJ2-2, with TRBD1 identical over 7 bases. Germline V gene lookup returns CDR1 SGDLS and CDR2 YYNGEE. This CDR3 spans 15 amino acids. V gave up 0 bases and J gave up 7 bases; unmatched junction bases: 6. CDR3 DNA: TGTGCCAGCAGCGTAGGGCGAGGGGGCGTCGGGGAGCTGTTTTTT. Amino acids: CASSVGRGGVGELFF.

This clonotype was observed at least ten times. The chain employs TRBV12-5 and TRBJ2-2; TRBD1 is a possible D gene (5 bases). Germline V lookup: CDR1 LGHNT, CDR2 FRNRAP. This CDR3 comprises 16 residues. Trimming cost V 3 bases and J 1 base, with 12 bases left between them. The CDR3: CASGFILDRNTGELFF. CDR3 in DNA: TGTGCTAGTGGTTTCATCCTTGACAGGAACACCGGGGAGCTGTTTTTT.

This clonotype was recorded at least ten times. The rearrangement uses TRBV20-1 and TRBJ2-3; D is unclear. Germline V CDR1 and CDR2: DFQATT, SNEGSKA (reference sequence). V dropped 4 bases and J dropped 0 bases, with 5 bases sitting between them. The length of the CDR3 is 12 residues. DNA of the CDR3: TGCAGTGCTATAGATAGCACAGATACGCAGTATTTT. Protein: CSAIDSTDTQYF.

Here the CDR3 DNA reads TGTGCCATCAACTCGAGGGGGAGGACTGAAGCTTTCTTT. Encoded protein: CAINSRGRTEAFF. The chain combines TRBV28 with TRBJ1-1; perhaps TRBD1 as D (6 bases). Germline CDR1 MDHEN, CDR2 SYDVKM. V lost 10 bases and J 5 bases, leaving 17 bases between the germline ends. The CDR3 runs to 13 residues.

This clonotype was recorded a few times. CDR3 amino acids: CASSFSGQGRTEAFF. Written as DNA, the CDR3 is TGTGCCAGCAGTTTTTCGGGACAGGGTAGGACTGAAGCTTTCTTT. J is TRBJ1-1 and V is TRBV28; 9 bases line up with TRBD1. The CDR3 covers 15 residues. V was clipped by 3 bases and J by 5 bases; unmatched bases: 7. The V gene's germline CDR1 is MDHEN and CDR2 SYDVKM.

This clonotype was seen at least ten times. The chain recombines TRBV7-2 with TRBJ2-3, with 7 bases aligning to TRBD2. The V and J ends lost 1 base and 6 bases, in that order; junction bases with no gene match: 7. The CDR3 is 15 amino acids. Germline V gives CDR1 SGHTA, CDR2 FQGNSA. The CDR3 sequence: CASSLVGGGGDTQYF. The CDR3 coding sequence is TGTGCCAGCAGCTTAGTCGGCGGGGGAGGGGATACGCAGTATTTT. Supplemented by reference TRBV7-2 and TRBJ2-3, the full variable domain reads GAGVSQSPSNKVTEKGKDVELRCDPISGHTALYWYRQSLGQGLEFLIYFQGNSAPDKSGLPSDRFSAERTGGSVSTLTIQRTQQEDSAVYLCASSLVGGGGDTQYFGPGTRLTVL.

At least ten counts were recorded for this clonotype. This chain joins TRBV6-6 and TRBJ1-2; no clear D gene. This CDR3 spans 15 amino acids. The germline V and J ends were trimmed by 6 bases and 3 bases, with 17 bases remaining between them. The germline V gene has CDR1 MNHNY and CDR2 SVGAGI (reference sequence). The DNA for the CDR3 is TGTGCCAGCAGCCCCCTCGAGCCGCGATACTATGGCTACACCTTC. This gives the protein CASSPLEPRYYGYTF.

The chain carries TRBV18 and TRBJ1-6, with 7 nucleotides matching TRBD1. Germline CDR1 reads KGHSH; CDR2 reads LQKENI. The CDR3 runs 14 residues. V shed 8 bases and J 5 bases; nucleotides not matched to a gene: 6. The CDR3 DNA is TGTGCCAGCCAAGCAGGGGGAAATAATTCACCCCTCCACTTT. This codes for CASQAGGNNSPLHF.

There are many counts of this clonotype. The V gene is TRBV15, the J gene TRBJ2-1; 10 bases map to TRBD2. There are 16 residues in the CDR3. Germline-derived CDR1 and CDR2 are LNHNV and YYDKDF (reference sequence). J gave up 2 bases and V 0 bases, and 1 base lay outside the gene matches. The CDR3 sequence: CATSRDSGGAYNEQFF. The CDR3 region has the DNA TGTGCCACCAGCAGAGACAGCGGGGGGGCCTACAATGAGCAGTTCTTC.

In its sample, this clonotype was seen many times. CDR3 DNA: TGCAGTGTCGGGACAGGAGGTGAAGCTTTCTTT. Translated, it gives CSVGTGGEAFF. V gene TRBV20-1 combines with J gene TRBJ1-1, with 8 bases lining up with TRBD1. Germline lookup yields CDR1 DFQATT and CDR2 SNEGSKA (reference sequence). V was clipped by 7 bases and J by 7 bases; unmatched bases: 5. This CDR3 has 11 amino acids.